This T cell receptor beta chain comes out of a study of CD8+CD57+ T cells in acquired aplastic anemia. Study information: When averaged, DNA from sorted CD4+ and CD8+ cells came to about 3 ug.

Profiles of TCR beta VDJ and CDR3 were generated from a genomic DNA template. MiXCR was run by TCRdb on the reads, yielding one entry per CDR3 protein. The sample lists some 220,000 distinct CDR3 sequences; roughly 35% were seen once. The V gene's germline CDR1 is SGHTA and CDR2 FQGTGA. The CDR3 consists of 14 residues. V was pared by 5 bases and J by 4 bases, with 7 bases of the junction left unmatched. In this sample, this clonotype turned up a few times. This receptor was identified in a human donor in good health, serving as a control. The rearrangement uses TRBV7-3 and TRBJ2-5, with 7 bases matching TRBD2. Sequenced sample: sorted CD4+, CD8+, or CD8+CD57+ T cells (not recorded which) from PBMCs. CDR3 sequence (DNA): TGTGCCAGCAGCCCGTCGGGGGGAGGAGAGACCCAGTACTTC. It yields the protein CASSPSGGGETQYF.